The rows below give T cell receptor beta chains drawn from one sample of a study of a mutant IDH1 vaccine in newly diagnosed glioma. Their antigens remain unidentified. Measured with immunoSEQ multiplex PCR; TCRdb has only the in-frame clones, and not every one. This table has roughly 51,000 clones, 80% to 85% appearing once. The sample here was PBMCs, taken from a glioma patient whose treatment included an IDH1 peptide vaccine. The receptors come from a man younger than 45 with glioma. The CDR3 runs from the conserved cysteine through the conserved F or W. A D gene is named only where the DNA matches it firmly. Where a row states a size, it is once, few, many or the class of an expanded clone; other rows omit it.

v_gene	d_gene	j_gene	abundance	CDR3aa	CDR3nt
TRBV5-1	TRBD2	TRBJ2-3	-	CASSSRAGGGGDTQYF	TGCGCCAGCAGCTCCCGTGCGGGGGGAGGGGGAGATACGCAGTATTTT
TRBV7-8	TRBD1	TRBJ1-2	-	CASSPVDRARGYTF	TGTGCCAGCAGCCCAGTTGACAGGGCTCGTGGCTACACCTTC
TRBV19	-	TRBJ1-5	few	CASNQLGPPQHF	TGTGCCAGTAACCAGTTGGGACCGCCCCAGCATTTT
TRBV6-5	-	TRBJ1-3	-	CASSRGTSSGNTIYF	TGTGCCAGCAGTCGCGGGACTAGCTCTGGAAACACCATATATTTT
TRBV2	-	TRBJ1-1	few	CASSEARSRGDTEAFF	TGTGCCAGCAGTGAAGCGAGGTCCAGAGGGGACACTGAAGCTTTCTTT
TRBV5-1	-	TRBJ2-2	-	CASSSGWNTGELFF	TGCGCCAGCAGTTCGGGTTGGAACACCGGGGAGCTGTTTTTT
TRBV5-4	TRBD2	TRBJ2-5	-	CASSFRREGETQYF	TGTGCCAGCAGCTTCCGACGGGAGGGAGAGACCCAGTACTTC
TRBV6-1	-	TRBJ1-5	-	CASSAQNNQPQHF	TGTGCCAGCAGTGCACAGAACAATCAGCCCCAGCATTTT
TRBV7-9	TRBD1	TRBJ1-1	-	CASSEGDRTNTEAFF	TGTGCCAGCAGCGAAGGGGACAGAACGAACACTGAAGCTTTCTTT
TRBV27	-	TRBJ1-4	few	CASRFQGNEKLFF	TGTGCCAGCAGGTTTCAGGGAAATGAAAAACTGTTTTTT
TRBV7-6	TRBD2	TRBJ2-6	-	CASSGSPSGGIPGSGANVLTF	TGTGCCAGCAGCGGCAGCCCCAGCGGGGGGATACCAGGGTCTGGGGCCAACGTCCTGACTTTC
TRBV10-1	-	TRBJ1-6	-	CASSEVRDGSPLHF	TGCGCCAGCAGTGAGGTGAGGGACGGTTCACCCCTCCACTTT
TRBV28	TRBD1	TRBJ2-1	-	CASRYTGVSYNEQFF	TGTGCCAGCAGGTATACAGGGGTCTCCTACAATGAGCAGTTCTTC
TRBV4-1	-	TRBJ1-1	few	CASSQDLGRPNTEAFF	TGCGCCAGCAGCCAAGACTTGGGCAGGCCGAACACTGAAGCTTTCTTT
TRBV21-1	-	TRBJ2-7	once	CASSNRPRGRGDEQYF	TGTGCCAGCAGCAACCGTCCGAGGGGGCGGGGTGACGAGCAGTACTTC
TRBV18	-	TRBJ1-5	few	CASSPAEGNQPQHF	TGTGCCAGCTCACCGGCAGAAGGCAATCAGCCCCAGCATTTT
TRBV6-5	TRBD2	TRBJ2-3	-	CASRRGEDADTQYF	TGTGCCAGCAGGCGGGGGGAGGACGCAGATACGCAGTATTTT
TRBV30	-	TRBJ2-1	-	CAWNQQFF	TGTGCCTGGAACCAGCAGTTCTTC
TRBV18	-	TRBJ1-1	-	CASSPVLRTEAFF	TGTGCCAGCTCGCCCGTCCTGAGAACTGAAGCTTTCTTT
TRBV30	-	TRBJ1-5	-	CAWGADSNQPQHF	TGTGCCTGGGGGGCAGATAGCAATCAGCCCCAGCATTTT
TRBV29-1	-	TRBJ2-7	-	CSVVPGATGYEQYF	TGCAGCGTTGTCCCGGGGGCCACGGGCTACGAGCAGTACTTC
TRBV7-9	-	TRBJ1-2	-	CASSLATGHGYTF	TGTGCCAGCAGCTTAGCAACAGGGCATGGCTACACCTTC
TRBV2	-	TRBJ2-2	-	CASRAGQLNTGELFF	TGTGCCAGCAGGGCGGGACAGCTGAACACCGGGGAGCTGTTTTTT
TRBV5-1	-	TRBJ1-2	few	CASSLRTGYGYTF	TGCGCCAGCAGCTTGAGAACAGGTTACGGCTACACCTTC
TRBV27	TRBD2	TRBJ2-7	-	CASSPWTSGGSYEQYF	TGTGCCAGCAGCCCTTGGACTAGCGGGGGCTCCTACGAGCAGTACTTC
TRBV18	-	TRBJ1-1	-	CASSPRPGIVFF	TGTGCCAGCTCACCGCGGCCGGGGATAGTGTTCTTT